This T cell receptor beta chain was found in a study of spatial heterogeneity in lung cancer. Study-level information: Among detected sequences, beta-chain ones consistently exceeded alpha-chain ones in number. Study observations and caveats: Blood carried ubiquitous expanded tumor TCRs more at resection than follow-up.

This clonotype came up a few times. Its antigen is still unknown. Indicated time point: sample taken at primary tumor resection. Tumor, nontumor lung or frozen PBMC supplied whole RNA that was sequenced unsorted. The donors, around 71 patients with untreated early-stage non-small cell lung cancer, provided the samples. Individually, TCR cDNA molecules were each labelled with a unique molecular identifier. MiXCR, run by TCRdb on the 5' RACE reads, gives a single entry per CDR3 protein. This repertoire shows some 50,000 distinct CDR3 sequences, approximately 12% found once; its top ten account for 40% to 50%. Germline V gives CDR1 MNHEY, CDR2 SVGAGI. V was clipped by 6 bases and J by 1 base, with 10 bases between them. The CDR3 length is 15 residues.

Source: PBMCs, taken at surgery. This TCR derives from a female donor with early-stage non-small cell lung cancer. The chain couples TRBV6-5 to TRBJ2-6; no reliable D call. CDR3 amino acids: CASSLRVSGANVLTF. CDR3 sequence (DNA): TGTGCCAGCAGCCTACGGGTTTCTGGGGCCAACGTCCTGACTTTC.